The clone carrying this T cell receptor (beta chain) occurred a few times. The sample comes from a study of blood T cell repertoires in COVID-19. Here immunoSEQ multiplex PCR was the method, and the copy in TCRdb shows in-frame clones only, minus some. This table has a few hundred thousand clones, over 80% appearing once. This receptor was obtained from a young man who had recovered from COVID-19. The sequencing sample was made of peripheral blood.

Here the CDR3 reads CASSSQGGGYTF. In DNA, the CDR3 is TGTGCCAGCAGCTCGCAAGGGGGTGGCTACACCTTC. This chain connects TRBV5-4 to TRBJ1-2; TRBD1 is a possible D gene (6 bases). This CDR3 has 12 amino acids. Germline values: CDR1 SGHNT, CDR2 YYREEE (reference sequence). V lost 3 bases to trimming and J lost 7 bases, with 10 bases between them.